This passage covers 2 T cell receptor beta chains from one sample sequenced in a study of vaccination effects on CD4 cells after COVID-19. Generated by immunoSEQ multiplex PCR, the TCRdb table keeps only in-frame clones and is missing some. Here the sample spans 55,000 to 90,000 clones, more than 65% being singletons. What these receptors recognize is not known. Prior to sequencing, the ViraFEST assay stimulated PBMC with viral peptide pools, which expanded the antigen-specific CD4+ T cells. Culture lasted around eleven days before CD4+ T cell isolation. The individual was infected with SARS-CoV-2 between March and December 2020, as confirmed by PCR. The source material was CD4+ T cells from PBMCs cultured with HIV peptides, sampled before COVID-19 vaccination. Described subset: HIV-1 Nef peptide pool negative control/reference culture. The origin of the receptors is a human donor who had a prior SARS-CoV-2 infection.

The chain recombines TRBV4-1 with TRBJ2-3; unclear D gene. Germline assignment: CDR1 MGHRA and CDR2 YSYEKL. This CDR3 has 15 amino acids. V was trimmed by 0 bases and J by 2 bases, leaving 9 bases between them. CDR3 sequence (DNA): TGCGCCAGCAGCCAAGATGAAAGGCCCACAGATACGCAGTATTTT. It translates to CASSQDERPTDTQYF.

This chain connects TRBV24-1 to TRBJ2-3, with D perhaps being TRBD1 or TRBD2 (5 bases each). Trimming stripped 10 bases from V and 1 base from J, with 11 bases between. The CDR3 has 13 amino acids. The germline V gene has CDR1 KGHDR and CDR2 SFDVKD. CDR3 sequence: CATGDIGTDTQYF. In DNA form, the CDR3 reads TGTGCCACGGGGGATATCGGCACAGATACGCAGTATTTT.